This record concerns one T cell receptor beta chain sequence. This record belongs to a study of T cell changes during pregnancy in multiple sclerosis. Some clones are missing from TCRdb's copy, which holds only in-frame ones; the method was immunoSEQ multiplex PCR. The data show over 50,000 clones, approximately 92% seen once. The clonotype was recovered from a female donor with multiple sclerosis, enrolled in a pregnancy study. The sample here was CD4+ T cells from peripheral blood mononuclear cells, taken after pregnancy.

CDR3: CASSVGGLAGVGELFF. In DNA form, the CDR3 reads TGTGCCAGCAGCGTAGGGGGGCTAGCGGGAGTAGGGGAGCTGTTTTTT. This sequence joins TRBV9 and TRBJ2-2, with 10 bases matching TRBD2. Looked up from germline, CDR1 is SGDLS and CDR2 is YYNGEE. The CDR3 length is 16 residues. J lost 8 bases, V lost 0 bases, and 7 bases had no gene match.